This TCR beta chain was retrieved from a study of CD8+ T cells in alopecia areata listed by TCRdb under 2018. For the wider study: Skin from C3H/HeJ donors with spontaneous alopecia (roughly 6-12 months old) was grafted onto female C3H/HeJ recipients aged roughly 6-10 weeks. To study T cell clonal expansion in alopecia areata, the researchers applied high-throughput TCRbeta sequencing to both the C3H/HeJ mouse model and human patients. On the human side, TCRbeta sequencing was run on scalp tissue and on sorted CD4+ and CD8+ peripheral blood T cells from healthy controls and from alopecia areata patients with either patchy or totalis/universalis disease. Clonality in the scalp was compared among normal scalp (n=4), patchy alopecia areata scalp (n=8), and alopecia totalis/universalis scalp (n=8). RNA came from the PAXgene miRNA kit for fixed scalp, the miRNeasy kit for PBMCs, and the RNeasy kit for mouse skin. Amplification of TCRbeta CDR3 regions was done by immunoSEQ multiplex PCR using 35 Vbeta forward primers and 13 Jbeta reverse primers.

Comments on this clone: This receptor's antigen is unknown. For this receptor, the gene names and germline sequences are taken from the mouse. The DNA ends 4 residues before the CDR3 does, and the rest of the CDR3 is filled in from the germline J gene.

The method behind the library was the immunoSEQ multiplex PCR assay. RNA was extracted from all samples and reverse transcribed into cDNA, which served as template for TCR sequencing. SuperScript III was used to make first-strand cDNA, primed with a 2:1 mix of oligo-dT and random hexamers. A synthetic immune receptor repertoire was used to gauge amplification bias, and whatever bias remained was removed computationally. Sequencing of the libraries was done on Illumina HiSeq using 60 bp reads that spanned the CDR3 and were read from J toward V. Processing in the source paper ran as follows. Raw reads were preprocessed to remove errors, and CDR3 was defined by IMGT conventions from the conserved cysteine to phenylalanine. Clonality was computed as 1 minus the Shannon entropy, with the entropy normalized by log2 of the number of productive unique TCRs. Whether each scalp clone was CD4 or CD8 was inferred by checking scalp TCRbeta sequences against the CD4 and CD8 repertoires from sorted blood. This is the immuneACCESS table as TCRdb keeps it, with only in-frame sequences that have V and J called. A part of the clones is gone; compared with another copy, unresolved V genes explain less than half, and the rest is unexplained. The DNA was the basis for D and trimming; V, J and clone size are from that table. The table shows about 300,000 clones here, with no singletons. Clones ranked in the top ten supply roughly 1.2% of the sample.

Pooled mouse cutaneous lymph node cells were stained for CD4, CD8alpha, NKG2D, NKG2ACE and other markers, then sorted on a BD Influx. V is reduced by 9 bases and J by 4 bases, leaving a spacing of 14 bases between them. The germline V gene specifies NSHNY as CDR1 and SYGAGN as CDR2. The cysteine opens and the phenylalanine closes a CDR3 of 13 amino acids. Shown are 27 bases from within the CDR3, in frame from base 1. Results the study describes overall, beyond this receptor: Lesional scalp, especially in alopecia totalis/universalis, showed higher clonality and more expanded CD8+ clones than normal scalp, suggesting antigenic drive. Resident alphabeta T cells in normal human skin are also sequenced, complicating scalp TCR repertoire analysis, unlike mouse skin dominated by gammadelta T cells. Shared TCR sequences between patients were less evident than in mice, which may be partly attributable to HLA diversity in the patient population.

This chain is built from TRBV13-1 and TRBJ2-1; the D segment could be TRBD1, given 6 matching bases. The sample comprised CD4+ T cells sorted from a lymph node. This receptor was obtained from a C3H/HeJ mouse with alopecia areata. This mouse strain bears the MHC haplotype H2-k. The DNA read from the CDR3 is TGTGCCACAAAACGGGACAATTATGCT. It encodes CATKRDNYA. The CDR3 in its entirety is CATKRDNYAEQFF.